A single sample is the source of the 16 T cell receptor beta chains below, sequenced in a study of T cell responses to AZD1222 COVID-19 vaccine. The repertoire was sequenced with immunoSEQ multiplex PCR; TCRdb's copy has only in-frame clones and lacks some. Among 110,000 to 150,000 clones listed, just under 95% were seen once. The starting material was peripheral blood, obtained after recovery from COVID-19. The receptors here all came from an adult who had recovered from COVID-19.

This chain uses TRBV24-1 with TRBJ1-1; no clear D gene. This CDR3 has 11 residues. V dropped 3 bases and J dropped 11 bases, with 9 bases sitting between them. Germline CDR1 is KGHDR and CDR2 is SFDVKD. Here the CDR3 DNA reads TGTGCCACCAGTGATGCTGGCGAGGCTTTCTTT. This sequence encodes CATSDAGEAFF.

The J gene is TRBJ1-2, the V gene TRBV9, with D perhaps TRBD1 (5 bases). Germline V gives CDR1 SGDLS, CDR2 YYNGEE. With 0 bases removed from V and 3 bases from J, the gap between germline ends came to 6 bases. The CDR3 has 13 residues. The CDR3 sequence: CASSVGGDYGYTF. The CDR3 bases are TGTGCCAGCAGCGTAGGGGGGGACTATGGCTACACCTTC.

This clone was counted a single time. The chain couples TRBV28 to TRBJ1-2; TRBD1 agrees at 9 bases. From germline, CDR1 is MDHEN and CDR2 SYDVKM. Unmatched junction bases numbered 16, after V lost 6 bases and J lost 5 bases. This CDR3 spans 17 amino acids. DNA of the CDR3: TGTGCCAGCAGCGCTGGGACAGGGCTATGGGCCGGATATGGCTACACCTTC. It specifies CASSAGTGLWAGYGYTF.

This chain connects TRBV5-6 to TRBJ1-2; 9 positions agree with TRBD1. The CDR3 has 14 residues. The V gene end was trimmed by 5 bases and the J gene end by 4 bases; junction bases not matched to a gene: 6. Germline values: CDR1 SGHDT, CDR2 YYEEEE. The CDR3 nucleotides are TGTGCCAGCAGAGGACAGGGGTGGGTCTATGGCTACACCTTC. It yields the protein CASRGQGWVYGYTF.

The chain employs TRBV5-1 and TRBJ2-5; weak D call: TRBD1 (6 bases). The CDR3 length is 14 residues. Germline V lookup: CDR1 SGHRS, CDR2 YFSETQ. V was trimmed by 1 base and J by 1 base, leaving 8 bases between them. The CDR3 reads CASSLPRGQETQYF. For the CDR3, the DNA is TGCGCCAGCAGCTTGCCCAGGGGCCAAGAGACCCAGTACTTC. The entire variable domain, with the rest obtained from reference TRBV5-1 and TRBJ2-5, is as follows: KAGVTQTPRYLIKTRGQQVTLSCSPISGHRSVSWYQQTPGQGLQFLFEYFSETQRNKGNFPGRFSGRQFSNSRSEMNVSTLELGDSALYLCASSLPRGQETQYFGPGTRLLVL.

The chain carries TRBV18 and TRBJ2-6; TRBD1 matches 8 bases. The CDR3 totals 18 residues. Germline V CDR1 and CDR2: KGHSH, LQKENI. V lost 3 bases and J lost 0; bases outside the gene matches: 7. CDR3 sequence (DNA): TGTGCCAGCTCACCGAGGGAACAGGGGGACTCTGGGGCCAACGTCCTGACTTTC. This sequence encodes CASSPREQGDSGANVLTF.

The rearrangement uses TRBV13 and TRBJ2-3; D not resolved. This CDR3 region has 14 residues. Germline V gives CDR1 PRHDT, CDR2 FYEKMQ (reference sequence). The V end was cut by 3 bases, the J end by 2 bases, with 9 bases between. The CDR3 coding sequence is TGTGCCAGCAGCTTTAGAGTCATCACAGATACGCAGTATTTT. This sequence encodes CASSFRVITDTQYF. The variable domain in full, completed from reference TRBV13 and TRBJ2-3, reads AAGVIQSPRHLIKEKRETATLKCYPIPRHDTVYWYQQGPGQDPQFLISFYEKMQSDKGSIPDRFSAQQFSDYHSELNMSSLELGDSALYFCASSFRVITDTQYFGPGTRLTVL.

This chain connects TRBV2 to TRBJ2-7; possible D gene TRBD2, 6 bases. This CDR3 has 13 amino acids. CDR1 is SNHLY and CDR2 is FYNNEI in the germline V gene. Trimming stripped 4 bases from V and 6 bases from J, with 13 bases between. The DNA of the CDR3 is TGTGCCAGCAGTGGCGGGGACGAGGGCGAGCAGTACTTC. It is translated as CASSGGDEGEQYF.

J is TRBJ2-2 and V is TRBV7-9; D possibly matches TRBD1 or TRBD2 (5 bases each). The V end was cut by 1 base, the J end by 4 bases, with 7 bases between. This CDR3 region has 14 residues. The germline V gene encodes CDR1 SEHNR and CDR2 FQNEAQ (reference sequence). The CDR3 DNA is TGTGCCAGCAGCTTAGGGGACGGCACCGGGGAGCTGTTTTTT. Its translation: CASSLGDGTGELFF.

The chain combines TRBV19 with TRBJ2-1; D unresolved. Trimming pared 5 bases from V and 5 bases from J, leaving 16 bases between. In germline, CDR1 is LNHDA, CDR2 SQIVND (reference sequence). The CDR3 spans 15 residues. The DNA of the CDR3 is TGTGCCAGTAGTGCCCGACGGTATGGGAACAATGAGCAGTTCTTC. It yields the protein CASSARRYGNNEQFF. The entire variable domain, with the rest obtained from reference TRBV19 and TRBJ2-1, is as follows: DGGITQSPKYLFRKEGQNVTLSCEQNLNHDAMYWYRQDPGQGLRLIYYSQIVNDFQKGDIAEGYSVSREKKESFPLTVTSAQKNPTAFYLCASSARRYGNNEQFFGPGTRLTVL.

The chain uses TRBV5-8 and TRBJ1-5, with 10 bases aligning to TRBD1. CDR1 and CDR2 from the germline V gene are SGHTS and YDEGEE. The CDR3 loop spans 15 amino acids. The ends lost 2 bases at V and 4 bases at J; junction bases unmatched: 3. In DNA form, the CDR3 reads TGTGCCAGCAGCTTCCGGGACAGGGGAAATCAGCCCCAGCATTTT. This translates into CASSFRDRGNQPQHF.

This clone has only one observation. CDR3 coding DNA: TGTGCCAGCAGACAACCGGACATGTCGCAAGGATATGGCTACACCTTC. Amino acid sequence: CASRQPDMSQGYGYTF. The chain employs TRBV28 and TRBJ1-2, with a possible D match to TRBD1 (5 bases). Per the germline V gene, CDR1 is MDHEN and CDR2 is SYDVKM. This CDR3 region has 16 residues. V dropped 6 bases and J dropped 5 bases, with 22 bases sitting between them.

The chain uses TRBV30 and TRBJ2-7; possibly TRBD1 or TRBD2 for D (5 bases each). Germline V lookup: CDR1 GTSNPN, CDR2 SVGIG (reference sequence). The CDR3 totals 15 residues. Trimming pared 0 bases from V and 3 bases from J, leaving 15 bases between. As DNA, the CDR3 is TGTGCCTGGAGTGTAGGGACGATCGTCGGCTACGAGCAGTACTTC. Its translation: CAWSVGTIVGYEQYF. The entire variable domain, with the rest obtained from reference TRBV30 and TRBJ2-7, is as follows: SQTIHQWPATLVQPVGSPLSLECTVEGTSNPNLYWYRQAAGRGLQLLFYSVGIGQISSEVPQNLSASRPQDRQFILSSKKLLLSDSGFYLCAWSVGTIVGYEQYFGPGTRLTVT.

The chain carries TRBV7-9 and TRBJ1-1, with D tentatively TRBD1 (5 bases). The germline CDR1 and CDR2 sequences are SEHNR and FQNEAQ (reference sequence). The CDR3 length is 12 residues. The V end lost 2 bases, the J end lost 8 bases, and 9 bases lay between the germline ends. CDR3: CASSLSYREAFF. CDR3 coding DNA: TGTGCCAGCAGCTTATCGTACAGGGAAGCTTTCTTT.

The V call is TRBV3-1 (or the pseudogene TRBV3-2), the J call TRBJ1-3; tentative D call: TRBD1 (6 bases). Germline-derived CDR1 and CDR2 are LGHDT and YNNKEL (reference sequence). V was shortened by 4 bases and J by 8 bases, with 18 bases between the two germline ends. The CDR3 runs 15 residues. For the CDR3, the DNA is TGTGCCAGCAGCCCAACAGGACAGCGGGGCTACACCATATATTTT. This encodes CASSPTGQRGYTIYF.

This sequence joins TRBV28 and TRBJ1-2; 9 nucleotides agree with TRBD1. V lost 2 bases, J lost 8 bases, and 6 bases stayed unmatched. Looked up from germline, CDR1 is MDHEN and CDR2 is SYDVKM. The CDR3 covers 14 residues. The CDR3 DNA follows: TGTGCCAGCAGTTTAGGGGACAGGGATAACGGCTACACCTTC. It translates to CASSLGDRDNGYTF.